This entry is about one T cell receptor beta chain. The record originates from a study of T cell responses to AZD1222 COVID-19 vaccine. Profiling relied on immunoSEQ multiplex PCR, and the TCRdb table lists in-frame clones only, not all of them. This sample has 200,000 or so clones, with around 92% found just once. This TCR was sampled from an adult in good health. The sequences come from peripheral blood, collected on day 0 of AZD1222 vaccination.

The CDR3 protein is CASSLTETASYEQYF. The CDR3 DNA is TGTGCCAGCAGCCTAACCGAGACAGCTTCATACGAGCAGTACTTC. The gene calls are TRBV11-2 and TRBJ2-7, with D possibly TRBD1 on 5 matching bases. Germline assignment: CDR1 SGHAT and CDR2 FQNNGV. V was trimmed by 5 bases and J by 4 bases, leaving 18 bases between them. The CDR3 has 15 amino acids.